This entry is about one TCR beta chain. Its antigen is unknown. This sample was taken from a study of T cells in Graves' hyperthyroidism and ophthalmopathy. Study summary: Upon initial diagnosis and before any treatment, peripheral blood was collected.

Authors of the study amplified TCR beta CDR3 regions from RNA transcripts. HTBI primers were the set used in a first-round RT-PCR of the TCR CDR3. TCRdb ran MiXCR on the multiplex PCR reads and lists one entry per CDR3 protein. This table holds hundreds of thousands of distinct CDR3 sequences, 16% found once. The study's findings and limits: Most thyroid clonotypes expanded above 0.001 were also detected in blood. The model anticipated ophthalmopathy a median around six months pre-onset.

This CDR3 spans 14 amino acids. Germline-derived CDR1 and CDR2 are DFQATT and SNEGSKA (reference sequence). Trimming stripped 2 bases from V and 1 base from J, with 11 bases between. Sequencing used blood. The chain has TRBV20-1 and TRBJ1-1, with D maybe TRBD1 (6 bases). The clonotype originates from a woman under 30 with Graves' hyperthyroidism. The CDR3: CSARRGQPNTEAFF. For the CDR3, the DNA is TGCAGTGCTAGAAGAGGACAGCCGAACACTGAAGCTTTCTTT.